This T cell receptor (beta chain) derives from a study of Ad26.COV2.S vaccination and SARS-CoV-2 variants. Study in general: Ad26.COV2.S shots went into the muscle once or twice, 56 days apart.

Treatment denoted: roughly 18 received Ad26.COV2.S at low or high dose, single or two shots; 5 received placebo; per-sample allocation not given. Day 63 after the first injection of vaccine or placebo was the sampling time. Notes on the study in general: Possible underestimation of total T cell responses by the TCR breadth and depth analyses was noted.

TCRdb's table, derived via immunoSEQ multiplex PCR, lists solely in-frame clones and lacks some. The repertoire holds about 350,000 clones, with about 85% as singletons. This clone was detected many times. Antigen specificity is unknown. V lost 8 bases to trimming and J lost 1 base; unmatched junction nucleotides: 11. Germline V lookup: CDR1 MGHDK, CDR2 SYGVNS. CDR3 length: 16 amino acids. The clonotype was recovered from a person between 18 and 60 years old who received the Ad26.COV2.S COVID-19 vaccine or a placebo. The sample in question was peripheral blood, obtained in a trial of Ad26.COV2.S vaccine versus placebo. The J gene is TRBJ2-7, the V gene TRBV25-1, with 10 nucleotides matching TRBD2. As DNA, the CDR3 is TGTGCCAGCGCTGGGGAGCGGGGGGGATTATCCTACGAGCAGTACTTC. This gives the protein CASAGERGGLSYEQYF.